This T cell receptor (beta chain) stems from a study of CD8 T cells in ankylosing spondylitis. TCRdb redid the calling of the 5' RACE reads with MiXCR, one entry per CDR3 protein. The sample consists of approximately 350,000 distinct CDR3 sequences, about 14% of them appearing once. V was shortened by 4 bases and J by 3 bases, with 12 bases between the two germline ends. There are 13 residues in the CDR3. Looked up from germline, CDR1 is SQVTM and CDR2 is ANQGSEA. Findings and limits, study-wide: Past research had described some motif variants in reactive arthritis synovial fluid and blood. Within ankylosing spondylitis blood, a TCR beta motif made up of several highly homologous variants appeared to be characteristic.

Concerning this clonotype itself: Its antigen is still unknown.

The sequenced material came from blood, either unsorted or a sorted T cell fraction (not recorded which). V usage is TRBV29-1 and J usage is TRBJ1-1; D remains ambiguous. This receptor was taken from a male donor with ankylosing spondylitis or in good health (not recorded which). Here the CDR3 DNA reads TGCAGCGTTGGGGCCTGGGGAGACACTGAAGCTTTCTTT. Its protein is CSVGAWGDTEAFF.